This T cell receptor beta chain was identified during a study of OX40 agonist ivuxolimab in advanced cancers. The overall study: Three patients had partial responses: one hepatocellular carcinoma, two cutaneous melanoma.

For this clone: Its antigen remains unknown.

Study results and caveats: Clones of CD4+ and CD8+ blood T cells grew by week 6 at doses of 0.1 to 3.0 mg/kg.

TCRdb's copy holds only in-frame clones and misses some; the assay was immunoSEQ multiplex PCR. The sample includes about 40,000 clones, 86% seen only once; the top ten take 15%. This CDR3 comprises 15 residues. The germline gives CDR1 MDHEN, CDR2 SYDVKM. Germline trimming cut 5 bases from V and 4 bases from J; bases unmatched to any gene: 10. This specimen consisted of CD4+ or CD8+ T cells sorted from blood, obtained in a trial of the OX40 agonist ivuxolimab. This clonotype originated in an adult with an advanced solid tumor such as melanoma, head and neck, liver or kidney cancer. This chain uses TRBV28 with TRBJ1-1; 7 bases fit TRBD1. The CDR3: CASSPQGRRGTEAFF. CDR3 DNA: TGTGCCAGCAGTCCACAGGGGAGAAGGGGCACTGAAGCTTTCTTT.